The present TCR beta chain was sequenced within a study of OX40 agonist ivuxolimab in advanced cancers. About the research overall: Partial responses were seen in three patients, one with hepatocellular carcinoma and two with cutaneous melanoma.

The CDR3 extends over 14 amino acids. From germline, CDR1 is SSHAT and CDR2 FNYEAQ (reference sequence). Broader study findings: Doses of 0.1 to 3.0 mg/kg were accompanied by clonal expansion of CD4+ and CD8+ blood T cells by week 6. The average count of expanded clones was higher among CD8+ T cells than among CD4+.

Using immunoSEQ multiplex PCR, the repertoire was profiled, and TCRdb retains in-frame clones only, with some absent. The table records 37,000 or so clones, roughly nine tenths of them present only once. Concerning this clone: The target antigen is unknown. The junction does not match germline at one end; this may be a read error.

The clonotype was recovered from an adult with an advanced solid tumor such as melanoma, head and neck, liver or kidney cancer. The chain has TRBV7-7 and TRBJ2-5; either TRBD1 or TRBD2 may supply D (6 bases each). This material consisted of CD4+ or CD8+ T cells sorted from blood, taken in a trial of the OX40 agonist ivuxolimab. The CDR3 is CASSPSGASETQYF. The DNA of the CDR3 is TGTGCTAGCAGCCCGTCGGGGGCCTCGGAGACCCAGTACTTC.